The T cell receptor (beta chain) under discussion was sequenced for a study of glioma-infiltrating T cells after dendritic cell vaccination. The assay was immunoSEQ multiplex PCR, and TCRdb's table has in-frame clones only and misses some. The data contain fewer than 85,000 clones, 70% to 90% of them singletons. The CDR3 runs to 16 residues. Germline V gene lookup returns CDR1 MGHRA and CDR2 YSYEKL. V lost 3 bases and J lost 1; bases outside the gene matches: 5. The TCR originated in a human donor with glioblastoma. The rearrangement joins TRBV4-1 to TRBJ2-1; 8 nucleotides match TRBD2. The sequencing used blood, collected before dendritic cell vaccination. The CDR3 here is CASSQQTGGSYNEQFF. CDR3 sequence (DNA): TGCGCCAGCAGCCAGCAGACGGGAGGGTCCTACAATGAGCAGTTCTTC.